A selection of T cell receptor beta chains follows, all from one sample in a study of neurological immune-mediated disorders. TCRdb called the 5' RACE reads again in MiXCR, with one record for every CDR3 protein. The sample contains 60,000 to 75,000 distinct CDR3 sequences, about 8.9% of which appear only once. The sample consisted of PBMCs. These receptors all come from a man aged 25-40 years in good health. Each CDR3 is given with its conserved first and last residue. Fields, in order: V gene, J gene, CDR3 protein.

TRBV5-6,TRBJ2-7,CASSLGFVGGLSYEQYF
TRBV5-1,TRBJ2-7,CASSLGALYEQYF
TRBV20-1,TRBJ2-1,CSARVSSGSGYNEQFF
TRBV5-8,TRBJ1-5,CASSLGDSYQPQHF
TRBV20-1,TRBJ2-3,CSASLDTAISTDTQYF
TRBV5-1,TRBJ1-1,CASRPLPGQGAGNTEAFF
TRBV7-2,TRBJ2-7,CASSSPGLAIYEQYF
TRBV18,TRBJ2-6,CASSPPGIGSVLLTF
TRBV28,TRBJ1-3,CASSSRQGLVSGNTIYF
TRBV4-1,TRBJ2-1,CASSHPTGLVASYNEQFF
TRBV5-1,TRBJ2-5,CASSRLTGGGETQYF